There are many counts of the clone carrying this T cell receptor beta chain. No antigen is known for it. Distinct nucleotide sequences in the sample also encode this CDR3. Thyroid surgery took place with no prior treatment in any patient. The sample is drawn from a study of metastatic and nonmetastatic thyroid tumors. Study-level information: From malignant and benign thyroid patients, repertoires in blood and in tumor or nodule tissue were compared.

Between the trimmed V and J ends, which lost 1 base and 4 bases, there was a span of 10 bases. There are 14 residues in the CDR3. The germline gives CDR1 LGHDT, CDR2 YNNKEL (reference sequence). Findings and caveats of the study: Benign nodules reportedly had significantly lower TCR beta diversity than malignant thyroid tumors in blood and tumor.

In the original workflow: Clinicopathological groups differed in CDR3, with these differences serving to build a distant-metastasis classifier for papillary thyroid cancer. TCRdb reanalyzed the PCR reads via MiXCR. Here the V and J calls rest on TCRdb's processing, not on the authors' analysis. Of tens of thousands of clones detected, approximately 19% appear once; the ten largest clones hold approximately 20%. This receptor was taken from a female donor with papillary thyroid cancer or a benign thyroid nodule (not recorded which). Some clones in this sample may be carry-over from other donors' samples. The sequencing sample was made of blood. The chain uses TRBV3-1 and TRBJ1-1, with D maybe TRBD1 (6 bases). The CDR3 loop is CASSQVGGPTEAFF. In DNA form, the CDR3 reads TGTGCCAGCAGCCAAGTGGGGGGCCCCACTGAAGCTTTCTTT.